This is a list of T cell receptor beta chains from one sample in a study of CD8 T cells in ankylosing spondylitis. TCRdb reanalysed the 5' RACE reads using MiXCR and keeps one entry per CDR3 protein. The top ten hold 4.5% to 5.5% of the sample, which has about 96,000 distinct CDR3 sequences, approximately 9% seen once. Sequencing used blood, either unsorted or a sorted T cell fraction (not recorded which). The receptors shown here come from a male donor with ankylosing spondylitis or in good health (not recorded which). Both conserved end residues are part of each CDR3. The order of the fields is V gene, D gene, clone size, J gene, CDR3 DNA, CDR3 protein. A D gene is named only where the DNA matches it firmly. Size is omitted from some rows. Given values are once, few, many or a class for expanded clones.

>TRBV11-2|NA|many|TRBJ1-5
TGTGCCAGCAGCCGTGGACGGTCCCAGCCCCAGCATTTT
CASSRGRSQPQHF
>TRBV6-2/TRBV6-3|NA|many|TRBJ1-2
TGTGCCAGCAGGCCGGTGGGGGCTGGAGGCTACACCTTC
CASRPVGAGGYTF
>TRBV12-3/TRBV12-4|NA|many|TRBJ1-1
TGTGCCAGCAGTTTAACCCAACAGTCTGAAGCTTTCTTT
CASSLTQQSEAFF
>TRBV20-1|TRBD2|NA|TRBJ2-2
TGCAGTGCTAGACTCAGGGGAGCGGGGGTGACCGGGGAGCTGTTTTTT
CSARLRGAGVTGELFF
>TRBV4-2|NA|many|TRBJ2-7
TGTGCCAGCAGCCCACTCTCGGGGACCGAGCAGTACTTC
CASSPLSGTEQYF
>TRBV12-3/TRBV12-4|TRBD1|many|TRBJ2-2
TGTGCCAGCAGTCGCCGGCTGGGGGACAGGGGGACCGGGGAGCTGTTTTTT
CASSRRLGDRGTGELFF
>TRBV2|NA|many|TRBJ2-7
TGTGCCAGCAGTGCCCGGACGGACTCCTACGAGCAGTACTTC
CASSARTDSYEQYF
>TRBV29-1|TRBD2|few|TRBJ2-3
TGCAGCGTAAGACTAGCGGGGGCTTTTGAGCAGTATTTT
CSVRLAGAFEQYF
>TRBV11-2|TRBD2|few|TRBJ2-3
TGTGCCAGCAGCTCCACTAGCGGCAGGGACACAGATACGCAGTATTTT
CASSSTSGRDTDTQYF
>TRBV28|NA|many|TRBJ1-1
TGTGCCAGCAGTTTATTGCCGGGGGACACTGAAGCTTTCTTT
CASSLLPGDTEAFF